The 2 T cell receptor beta chains below all came from one sample that was sequenced in a study of shared clonotypes between healthy human individuals. Produced via immunoSEQ multiplex PCR; TCRdb's table is partial and in-frame only. Of under 1,100,000 clones in the sample, about 74% were seen once. The sequencing input was memory CD4+ T cells sorted from blood. Regarding subset: CD45RA-negative fraction. The receptors come from a man between 18 and 35 years old in good health.

The chain links TRBV7-8 to TRBJ1-1; 9 bases align to TRBD1. With 4 bases clipped from V and 5 bases from J, the junction kept 5 bases outside the gene matches. The V gene's germline CDR1 is SGHVS and CDR2 FQNEAQ. The CDR3 is 14 amino acids. The CDR3 region is CASSSWTGETEAFF. CDR3 bases: TGTGCCAGCAGCTCCTGGACAGGGGAGACTGAAGCTTTCTTT.

This chain joins TRBV19 and TRBJ1-1; 8 bases fit TRBD1. This CDR3 has 14 amino acids. CDR1 LNHDA and CDR2 SQIVND come from the germline V gene (reference sequence). V lost 9 bases and J lost 11; bases outside the gene matches: 17. The CDR3 DNA sequence: TGTGCCAGCACCCACGGACAGGGCGGTGGGTCGGCTTTCTTT. Residues: CASTHGQGGGSAFF.